The source of this T cell receptor (beta chain) is a study of cytomegalovirus exposure and HLA in healthy donors. Regarding the study as a whole: It was likely that a cluster of highly shared sequence variants was a sequencing artifact. An analysis done earlier found most TCR beta V segments productive about 87% or about 30% of the time. Cytomegalovirus association was listed for around 180 TCR beta chains.

Primers: 60 Vbeta forward and 13 Jbeta reverse. Some clones are missing from TCRdb's copy, which holds only in-frame ones; the method was immunoSEQ multiplex PCR. In all, the sample yields about 140,000 clones. CDR1 LNHDA and CDR2 SQIVND come from the germline V gene (reference sequence). V shed 11 bases and J 2 bases; nucleotides not matched to a gene: 10. The CDR3 spans 14 residues. Healthy bone marrow donors supplied every sample. A remark on this clone: No antigen is known for it.

Sequencing was performed on PBMCs. The sequence was obtained from a man aged 35-49 years in good health and CMV-seronegative. The J gene is TRBJ2-7, the V gene TRBV19; 9 bases fit TRBD1. Here the CDR3 DNA reads TGTGCCTCAAACACAGGGGGCACCGCCTACGAGCAGTACTTC. As protein: CASNTGGTAYEQYF. The whole variable domain, filled in from reference TRBV19 and TRBJ2-7, reads DGGITQSPKYLFRKEGQNVTLSCEQNLNHDAMYWYRQDPGQGLRLIYYSQIVNDFQKGDIAEGYSVSREKKESFPLTVTSAQKNPTAFYLCASNTGGTAYEQYFGPGTRLTVT.